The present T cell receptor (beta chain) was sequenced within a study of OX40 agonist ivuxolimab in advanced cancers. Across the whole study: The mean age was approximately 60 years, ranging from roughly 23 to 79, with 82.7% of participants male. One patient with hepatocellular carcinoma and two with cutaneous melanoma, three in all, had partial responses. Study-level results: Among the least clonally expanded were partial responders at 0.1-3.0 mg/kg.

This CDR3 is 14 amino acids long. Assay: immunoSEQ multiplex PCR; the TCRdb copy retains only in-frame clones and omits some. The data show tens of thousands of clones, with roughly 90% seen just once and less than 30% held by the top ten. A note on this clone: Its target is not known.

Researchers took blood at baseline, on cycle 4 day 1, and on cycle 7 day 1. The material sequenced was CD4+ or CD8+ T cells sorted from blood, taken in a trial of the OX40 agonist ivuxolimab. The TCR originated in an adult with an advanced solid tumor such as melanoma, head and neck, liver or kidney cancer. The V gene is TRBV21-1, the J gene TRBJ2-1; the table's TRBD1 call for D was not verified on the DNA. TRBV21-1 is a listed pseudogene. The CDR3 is CASSADRGDNEQFF. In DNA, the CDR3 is TGTGCCAGCAGCGCGGACAGGGGGGACAATGAGCAGTTCTTC.